This entry concerns a single TCR beta chain. V lost 2 bases to trimming and J lost 5 bases, with 9 bases between them. The CDR3 extends over 13 amino acids. Germline V gives CDR1 LNHDA, CDR2 SQIVND (reference sequence). This sample is drawn from a study of blood T cells in healthy people across ages. A second about 6 to 11 cycle PCR used barcoded and J-beta primers. TCRdb processed the 5' RACE reads anew with MiXCR; each CDR3 protein has one entry. Of approximately 780,000 distinct CDR3 sequences listed, around a quarter are singletons. The same data also went into a second study, on T cells of mothers and their children.

The TCR sequence derives from a boy younger than 18 in good health. The rearrangement joins TRBV19 to TRBJ2-5, with a possible D match to TRBD2 (5 bases). Sequencing used blood. The CDR3 nucleotides are TGTGCCAGTAGTATAAGGAGGCGGGAGACCCAGTACTTC. Amino acids: CASSIRRRETQYF.